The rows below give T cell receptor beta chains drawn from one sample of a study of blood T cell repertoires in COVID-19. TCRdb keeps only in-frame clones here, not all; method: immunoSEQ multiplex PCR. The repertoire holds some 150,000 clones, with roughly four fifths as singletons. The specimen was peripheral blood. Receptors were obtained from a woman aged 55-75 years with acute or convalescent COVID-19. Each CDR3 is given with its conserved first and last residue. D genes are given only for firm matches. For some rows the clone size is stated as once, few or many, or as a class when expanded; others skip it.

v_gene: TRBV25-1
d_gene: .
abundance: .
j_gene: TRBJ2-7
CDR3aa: CASSENSYEQYF
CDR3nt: TGTGCCAGCAGTGAAAACAGCTACGAGCAGTACTTC

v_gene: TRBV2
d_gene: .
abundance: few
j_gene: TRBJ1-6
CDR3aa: CASSEGQGNSPLHF
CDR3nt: TGTGCCAGCAGTGAAGGCCAGGGTAATTCACCCCTCCACTTT

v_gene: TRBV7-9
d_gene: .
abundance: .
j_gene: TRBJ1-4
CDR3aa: CASSLYAGRGFELFF
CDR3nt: TGTGCCAGCAGCTTATATGCAGGGCGGGGGTTTGAACTGTTTTTT

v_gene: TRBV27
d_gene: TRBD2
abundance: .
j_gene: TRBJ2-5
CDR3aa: CASSFWRGGRETQYF
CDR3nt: TGTGCCAGCAGTTTTTGGCGGGGGGGGAGAGAGACCCAGTACTTC

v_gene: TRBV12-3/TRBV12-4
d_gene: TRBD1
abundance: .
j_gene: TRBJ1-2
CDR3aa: CASRGDRLSGYTF
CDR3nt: TGTGCCAGCAGGGGGGACAGATTGAGTGGCTACACCTTC

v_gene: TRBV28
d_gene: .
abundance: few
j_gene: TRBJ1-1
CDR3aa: CASSPAGIVREAFF
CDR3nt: TGTGCCAGCAGCCCAGCAGGGATCGTAAGAGAAGCTTTCTTT

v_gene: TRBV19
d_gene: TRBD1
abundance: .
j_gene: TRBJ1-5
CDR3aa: CASSLQGFQPQHF
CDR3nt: TGTGCCAGTAGTCTACAGGGGTTTCAGCCCCAGCATTTT

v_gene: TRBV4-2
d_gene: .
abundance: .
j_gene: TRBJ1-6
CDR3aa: CASSQGLVGEDSPLHF
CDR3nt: TGTGCCAGCAGCCAGGGCCTCGTGGGGGAGGATTCACCCCTCCACTTT

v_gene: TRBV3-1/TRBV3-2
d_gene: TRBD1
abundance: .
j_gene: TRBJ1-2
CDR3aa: CASSLPGQGSPGYTF
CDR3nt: TGTGCCAGCAGCCTCCCCGGACAGGGGTCACCCGGCTACACCTTC

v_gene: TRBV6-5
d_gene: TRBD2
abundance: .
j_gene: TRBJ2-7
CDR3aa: CASSYRRGGTYEQYF
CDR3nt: TGTGCCAGCAGCTACCGACGCGGGGGAACCTACGAGCAGTACTTC

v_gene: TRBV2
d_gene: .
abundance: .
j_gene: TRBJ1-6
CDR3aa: CASRFEKNSPLHF
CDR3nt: TGTGCCAGCAGGTTTGAGAAAAATTCACCCCTCCACTTT

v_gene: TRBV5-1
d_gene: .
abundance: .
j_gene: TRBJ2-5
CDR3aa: CASSLALGGPRTQYF
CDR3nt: TGCGCCAGCAGCTTGGCCTTGGGTGGGCCCAGGACCCAGTACTTC

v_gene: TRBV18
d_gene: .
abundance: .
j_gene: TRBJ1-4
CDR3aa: CASSPRATNEKLFF
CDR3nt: TGTGCCAGCTCACCCAGGGCCACTAATGAAAAACTGTTTTTT

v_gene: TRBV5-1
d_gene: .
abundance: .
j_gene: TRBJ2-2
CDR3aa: CASSLAVAGAGTGELFF
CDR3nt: TGCGCCAGCAGCTTGGCCGTTGCGGGGGCCGGGACCGGGGAGCTGTTTTTT

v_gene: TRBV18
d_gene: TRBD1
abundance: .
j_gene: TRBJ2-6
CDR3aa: CASSNRGSGANVLTF
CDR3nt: TGTGCCAGCTCAAACAGGGGCTCTGGGGCCAACGTCCTGACTTTC

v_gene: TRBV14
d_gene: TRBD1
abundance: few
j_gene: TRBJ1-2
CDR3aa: CASSQQTGGHYGYTF
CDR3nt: TGTGCCAGCAGCCAGCAAACAGGGGGACACTATGGCTACACCTTC

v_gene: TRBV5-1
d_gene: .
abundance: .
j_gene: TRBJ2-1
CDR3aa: CASSREGSSYNEQFF
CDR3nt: TGCGCCAGCAGTCGCGAGGGAAGCTCCTACAATGAGCAGTTCTTC

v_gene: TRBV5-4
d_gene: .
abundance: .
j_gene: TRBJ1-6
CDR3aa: CASSLQGVNSPLHF
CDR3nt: TGTGCCAGCAGCTTGCAGGGTGTGAATTCACCCCTCCACTTT

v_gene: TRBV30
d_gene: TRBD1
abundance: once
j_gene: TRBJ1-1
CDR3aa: CAWDRGLNTEAFF
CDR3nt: TGTGCCTGGGACAGGGGGTTGAACACTGAAGCTTTCTTT

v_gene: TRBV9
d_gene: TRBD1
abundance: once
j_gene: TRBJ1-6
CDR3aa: CASSVEGQGGNSPLHF
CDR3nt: TGTGCCAGCAGCGTAGAAGGACAGGGGGGTAATTCACCCCTCCACTTT

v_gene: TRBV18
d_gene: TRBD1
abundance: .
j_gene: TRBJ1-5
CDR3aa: CASSPRQGAPNQPQHF
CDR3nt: TGTGCCAGCTCACCAAGACAGGGGGCGCCTAATCAGCCCCAGCATTTT

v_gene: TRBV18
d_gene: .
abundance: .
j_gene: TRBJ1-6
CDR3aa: CASSPTDQFSPLHF
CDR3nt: TGTGCCAGCTCACCGACAGACCAATTTTCACCCCTCCACTTT

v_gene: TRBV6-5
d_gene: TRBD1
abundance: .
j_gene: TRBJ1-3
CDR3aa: CASRLDRSSGNTIYF
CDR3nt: TGTGCCAGCAGGCTGGACAGGTCCTCTGGAAACACCATATATTTT

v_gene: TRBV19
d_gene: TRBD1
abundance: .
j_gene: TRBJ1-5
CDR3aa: CASSSGQGYQPQHF
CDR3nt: TGTGCCAGTAGTTCCGGACAGGGCTATCAGCCCCAGCATTTT

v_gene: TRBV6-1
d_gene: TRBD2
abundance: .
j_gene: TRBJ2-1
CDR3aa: CASSETSGGLIYNEQFF
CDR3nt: TGTGCCAGCAGTGAGACTAGCGGGGGGCTTATATACAATGAGCAGTTCTTC

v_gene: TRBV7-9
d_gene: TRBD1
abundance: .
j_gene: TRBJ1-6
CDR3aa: CASSLRDSYNSPLHF
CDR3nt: TGTGCCAGCAGCTTGCGGGACAGTTATAATTCACCCCTCCACTTT

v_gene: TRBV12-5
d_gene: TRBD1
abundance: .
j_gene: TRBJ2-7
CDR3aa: CASGKGQGFSEQYF
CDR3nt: TGTGCTAGTGGGAAAGGACAGGGATTTTCCGAGCAGTACTTC

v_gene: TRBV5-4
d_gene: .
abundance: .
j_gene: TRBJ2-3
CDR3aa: CASSFRVGHSTDTQYF
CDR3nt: TGTGCCAGCAGCTTCAGAGTCGGACACAGCACAGATACGCAGTATTTT

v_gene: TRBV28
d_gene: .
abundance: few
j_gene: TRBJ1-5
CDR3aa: CASSRGRVTGSNQPQHF
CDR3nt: TGTGCCAGCAGCCGAGGCAGGGTTACGGGTAGCAATCAGCCCCAGCATTTT

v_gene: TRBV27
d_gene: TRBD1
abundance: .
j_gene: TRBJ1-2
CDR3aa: CASTTPVDRVYGYTF
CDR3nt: TGTGCCAGCACCACCCCAGTTGACAGGGTCTATGGCTACACCTTC

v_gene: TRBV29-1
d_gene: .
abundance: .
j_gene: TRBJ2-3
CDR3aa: CSVERAGTTDTQYF
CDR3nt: TGCAGCGTTGAAAGGGCGGGGACCACAGATACGCAGTATTTT

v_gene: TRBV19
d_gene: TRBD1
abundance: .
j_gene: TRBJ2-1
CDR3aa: CASSPETGGAYNEQFF
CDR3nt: TGTGCCAGTAGTCCGGAGACAGGGGGCGCCTACAATGAGCAGTTCTTC

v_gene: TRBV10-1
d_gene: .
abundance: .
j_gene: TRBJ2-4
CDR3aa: CASSESSNSAKNIQYF
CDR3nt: TGCGCCAGCAGTGAGTCTTCGAACTCGGCCAAAAACATTCAGTACTTC

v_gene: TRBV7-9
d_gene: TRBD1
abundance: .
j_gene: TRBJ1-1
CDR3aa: CASSLVGQGGPEAFF
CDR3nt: TGTGCCAGCAGCTTAGTAGGACAGGGAGGCCCTGAAGCTTTCTTT

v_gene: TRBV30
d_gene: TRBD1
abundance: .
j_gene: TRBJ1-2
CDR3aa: CAWSVHGQGARGYTF
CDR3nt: TGTGCCTGGAGTGTACATGGGCAGGGGGCGCGTGGCTACACCTTC

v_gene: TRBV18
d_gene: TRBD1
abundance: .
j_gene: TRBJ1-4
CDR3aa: CASSRGQGQEKLFF
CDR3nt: TGTGCCAGCTCTCGGGGACAGGGGCAAGAAAAACTGTTTTTT

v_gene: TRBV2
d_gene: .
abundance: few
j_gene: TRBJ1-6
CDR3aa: CASNLRGGRNNSPLHF
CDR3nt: TGTGCCAGCAACCTGAGGGGGGGTCGTAATAATTCACCCCTCCACTTT

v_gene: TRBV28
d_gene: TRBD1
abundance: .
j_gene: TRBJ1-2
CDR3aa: CASSRSGTGRNYGYTF
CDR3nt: TGTGCCAGCAGTCGTTCCGGGACAGGGAGAAACTATGGCTACACCTTC

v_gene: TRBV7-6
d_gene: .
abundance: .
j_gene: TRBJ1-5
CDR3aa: CASPREGRHQPQHF
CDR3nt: TGTGCCAGCCCGAGGGAGGGGCGGCATCAGCCCCAGCATTTT

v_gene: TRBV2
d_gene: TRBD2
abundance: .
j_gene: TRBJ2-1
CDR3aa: CAREGLAGPSSYNEQFF
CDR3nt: TGTGCCAGAGAGGGACTAGCGGGGCCGAGCTCCTACAATGAGCAGTTCTTC

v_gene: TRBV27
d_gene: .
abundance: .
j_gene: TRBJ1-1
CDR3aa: CASSANRVAFF
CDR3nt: TGTGCCAGCAGTGCCAACAGGGTAGCTTTCTTT

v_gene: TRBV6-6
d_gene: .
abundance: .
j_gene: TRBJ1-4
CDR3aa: CASSYSSTAGEKLFF
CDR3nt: TGTGCCAGCAGTTACTCGAGCACAGCCGGTGAAAAACTGTTTTTT

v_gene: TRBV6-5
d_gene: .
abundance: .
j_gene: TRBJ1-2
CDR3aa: CASSREAISPYGYTF
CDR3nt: TGTGCCAGCAGTCGGGAAGCGATCTCCCCCTATGGCTACACCTTC

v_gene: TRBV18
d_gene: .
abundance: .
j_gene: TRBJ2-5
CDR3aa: CASSPRSGQRETQYF
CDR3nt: TGTGCCAGCTCACCACGGTCCGGCCAGAGGGAGACCCAGTACTTC

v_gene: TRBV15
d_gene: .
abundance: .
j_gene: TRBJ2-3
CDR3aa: CATSNRVTDTQYF
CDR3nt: TGTGCCACCAGCAACAGGGTGACAGATACGCAGTATTTT